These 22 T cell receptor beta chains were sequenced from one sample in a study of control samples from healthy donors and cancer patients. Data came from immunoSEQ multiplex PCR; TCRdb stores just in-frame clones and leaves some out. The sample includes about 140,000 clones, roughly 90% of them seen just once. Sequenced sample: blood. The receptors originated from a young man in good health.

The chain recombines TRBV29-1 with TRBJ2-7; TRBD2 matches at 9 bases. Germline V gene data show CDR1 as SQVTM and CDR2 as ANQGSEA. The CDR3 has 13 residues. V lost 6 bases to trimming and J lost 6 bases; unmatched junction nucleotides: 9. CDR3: CSVRGLAETEQYF. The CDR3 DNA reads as TGCAGCGTGCGGGGACTAGCAGAGACCGAGCAGTACTTC.

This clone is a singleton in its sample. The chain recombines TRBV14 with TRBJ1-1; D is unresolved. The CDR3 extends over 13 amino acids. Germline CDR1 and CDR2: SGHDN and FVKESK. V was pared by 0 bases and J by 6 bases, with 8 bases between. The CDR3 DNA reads TGTGCCAGCAGCCAAGAAGGGTTCTCTGAAGCTTTCTTT. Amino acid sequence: CASSQEGFSEAFF.

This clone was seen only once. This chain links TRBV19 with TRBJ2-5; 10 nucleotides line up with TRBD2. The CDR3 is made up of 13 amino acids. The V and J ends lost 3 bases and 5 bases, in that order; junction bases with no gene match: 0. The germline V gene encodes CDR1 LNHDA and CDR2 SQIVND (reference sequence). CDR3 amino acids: CASSISGGETQYF. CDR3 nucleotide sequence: TGTGCCAGTAGTATTAGCGGGGGGGAGACCCAGTACTTC.

CDR3 loop: CASSTGTGGMSSYEQYF. CDR3 bases: TGTGCCAGCAGCACGGGGACAGGGGGGATGAGCTCCTACGAGCAGTACTTC. The chain has TRBV5-6 and TRBJ2-7; 11 bases map to TRBD1. In germline, CDR1 is SGHDT, CDR2 YYEEEE. Unmatched junction bases numbered 9, after V lost 4 bases and J lost 0 bases. CDR3 length: 17 amino acids.

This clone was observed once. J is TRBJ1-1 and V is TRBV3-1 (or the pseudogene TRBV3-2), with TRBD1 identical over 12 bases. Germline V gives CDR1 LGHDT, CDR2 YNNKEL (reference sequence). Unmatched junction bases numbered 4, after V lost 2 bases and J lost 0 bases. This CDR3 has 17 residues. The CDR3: CASSQRDRGLVNTEAFF. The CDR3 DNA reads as TGTGCCAGCAGCCAACGGGACAGGGGGCTTGTGAACACTGAAGCTTTCTTT.

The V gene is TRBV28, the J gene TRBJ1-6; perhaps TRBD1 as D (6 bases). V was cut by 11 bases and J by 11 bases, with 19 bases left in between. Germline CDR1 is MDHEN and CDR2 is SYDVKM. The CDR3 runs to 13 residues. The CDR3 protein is CACSGGVGTPLHF. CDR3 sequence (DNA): TGTGCCTGCTCCGGGGGCGTAGGAACACCCCTCCACTTT.

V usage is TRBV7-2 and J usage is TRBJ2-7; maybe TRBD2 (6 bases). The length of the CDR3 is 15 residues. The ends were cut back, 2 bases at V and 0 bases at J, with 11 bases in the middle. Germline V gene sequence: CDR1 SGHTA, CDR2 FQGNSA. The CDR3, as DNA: TGTGCCAGCAGCTTAACTACTAGCATCTCCTACGAGCAGTACTTC. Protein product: CASSLTTSISYEQYF.

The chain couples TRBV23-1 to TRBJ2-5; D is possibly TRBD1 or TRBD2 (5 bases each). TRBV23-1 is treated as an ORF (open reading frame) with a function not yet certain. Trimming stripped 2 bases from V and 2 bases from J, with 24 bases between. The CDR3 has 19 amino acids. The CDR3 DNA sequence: TGCGCCAGCAGTCAAGCAACTTACCGGGACCGCTACCGACAAGAGACCCAGTACTTC. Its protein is CASSQATYRDRYRQETQYF.

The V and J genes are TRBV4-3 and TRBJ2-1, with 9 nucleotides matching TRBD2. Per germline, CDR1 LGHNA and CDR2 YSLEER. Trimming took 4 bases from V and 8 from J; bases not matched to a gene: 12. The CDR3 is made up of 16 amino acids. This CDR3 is CASSRSGSPLMDEQFF. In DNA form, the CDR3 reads TGCGCCAGCAGCCGTAGCGGGAGCCCTTTGATGGATGAGCAGTTCTTC.

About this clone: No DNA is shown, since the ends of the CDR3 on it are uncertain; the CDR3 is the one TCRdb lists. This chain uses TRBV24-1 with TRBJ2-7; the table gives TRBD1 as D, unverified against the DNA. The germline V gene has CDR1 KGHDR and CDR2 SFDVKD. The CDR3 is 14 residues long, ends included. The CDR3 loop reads CATSEVGQGTVLYF.

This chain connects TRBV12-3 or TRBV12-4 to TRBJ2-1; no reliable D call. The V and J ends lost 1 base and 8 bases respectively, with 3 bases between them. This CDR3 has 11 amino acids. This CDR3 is CASSLVDEQFF. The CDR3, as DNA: TGTGCCAGCAGTTTAGTCGATGAGCAGTTCTTC.

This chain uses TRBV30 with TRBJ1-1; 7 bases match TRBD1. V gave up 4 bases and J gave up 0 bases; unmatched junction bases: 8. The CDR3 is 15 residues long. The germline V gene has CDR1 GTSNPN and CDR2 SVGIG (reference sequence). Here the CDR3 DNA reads TGTGCCTGGACAGTCTACAGGGGCCTGAACACTGAAGCTTTCTTT. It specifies CAWTVYRGLNTEAFF.

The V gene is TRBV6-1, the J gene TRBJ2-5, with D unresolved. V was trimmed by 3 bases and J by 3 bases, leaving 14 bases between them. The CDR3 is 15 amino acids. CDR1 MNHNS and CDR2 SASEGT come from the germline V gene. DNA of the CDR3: TGTGCCAGCAGTGACAGCGCGGAATCGAAAGAGACCCAGTACTTC. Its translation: CASSDSAESKETQYF.

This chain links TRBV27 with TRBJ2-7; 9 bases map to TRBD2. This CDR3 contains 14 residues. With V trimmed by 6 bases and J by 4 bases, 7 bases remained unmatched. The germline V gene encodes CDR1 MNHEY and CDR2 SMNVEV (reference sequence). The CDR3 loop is CASSSETSGYEQYF. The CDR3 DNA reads TGTGCCAGCAGCTCCGAGACTAGCGGATACGAGCAGTACTTC.

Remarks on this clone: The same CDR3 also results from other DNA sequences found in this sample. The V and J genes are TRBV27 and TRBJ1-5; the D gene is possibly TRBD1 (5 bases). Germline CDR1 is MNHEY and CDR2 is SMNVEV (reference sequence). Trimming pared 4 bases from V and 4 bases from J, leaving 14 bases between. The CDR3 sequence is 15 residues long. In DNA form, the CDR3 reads TGTGCCAGCAGTTCCGAGGGGTTAGGGAATCAGCCCCAGCATTTT. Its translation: CASSSEGLGNQPQHF.

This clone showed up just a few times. CDR3: CASSSLAGGLTGELFF. In DNA form, the CDR3 reads TGTGCCAGCAGCAGTCTAGCGGGAGGGCTCACCGGGGAGCTGTTTTTT. V gene TRBV5-4 combines with J gene TRBJ2-2, with 12 bases aligning to TRBD2. J was trimmed by 4 bases and V by 4 bases; bases with no gene match: 5. From germline, CDR1 is SGHNT and CDR2 YYREEE (reference sequence). The CDR3 has 16 amino acids.

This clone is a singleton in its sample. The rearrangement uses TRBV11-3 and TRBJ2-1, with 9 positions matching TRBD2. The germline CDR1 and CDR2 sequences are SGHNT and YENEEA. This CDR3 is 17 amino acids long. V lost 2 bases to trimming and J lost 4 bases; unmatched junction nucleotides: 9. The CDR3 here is CASSLIVAGGIYNEQFF. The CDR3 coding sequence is TGTGCCAGCAGCTTAATTGTGGCGGGAGGGATTTACAATGAGCAGTTCTTC.

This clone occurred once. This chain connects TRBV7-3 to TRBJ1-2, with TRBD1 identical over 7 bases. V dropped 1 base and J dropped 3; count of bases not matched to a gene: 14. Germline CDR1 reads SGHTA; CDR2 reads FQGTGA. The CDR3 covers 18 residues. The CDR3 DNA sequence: TGTGCCAGCAGCTTAATTAAAAATTACAGGGGAAATTACTATGGCTACACCTTC. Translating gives CASSLIKNYRGNYYGYTF.

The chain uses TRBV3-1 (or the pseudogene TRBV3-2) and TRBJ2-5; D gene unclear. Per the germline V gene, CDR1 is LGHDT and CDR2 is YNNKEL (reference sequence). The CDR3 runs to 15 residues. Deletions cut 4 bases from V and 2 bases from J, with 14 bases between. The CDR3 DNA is TGTGCCAGCAGCCTCGGACCCCCCCCACAAGAGACCCAGTACTTC. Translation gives CASSLGPPPQETQYF.

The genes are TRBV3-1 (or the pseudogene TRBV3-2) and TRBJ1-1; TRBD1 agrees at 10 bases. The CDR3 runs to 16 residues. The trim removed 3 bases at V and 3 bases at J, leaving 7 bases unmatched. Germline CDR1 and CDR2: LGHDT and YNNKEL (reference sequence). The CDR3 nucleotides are TGTGCCAGCAGCCACCGCCGCGGACAGGGGGACACTGAAGCTTTCTTT. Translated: CASSHRRGQGDTEAFF.

CDR3 region: CASSIRDNSYNEQFF. The CDR3 nucleotides read TGTGCCAGCAGCATCCGGGACAACTCCTACAATGAGCAGTTCTTC. The chain couples TRBV7-8 to TRBJ2-1; D might be TRBD1 (6 bases). CDR3 length: 15 residues. Looked up from germline, CDR1 is SGHVS and CDR2 is FQNEAQ. The V and J ends lost 5 bases and 0 bases respectively, with 11 bases between them.

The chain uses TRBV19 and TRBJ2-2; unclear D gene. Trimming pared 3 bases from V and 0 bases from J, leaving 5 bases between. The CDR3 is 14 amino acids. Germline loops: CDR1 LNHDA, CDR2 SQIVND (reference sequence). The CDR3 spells CASSISTNTGELFF. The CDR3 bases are TGTGCCAGTAGTATCAGTACGAACACCGGGGAGCTGTTTTTT.